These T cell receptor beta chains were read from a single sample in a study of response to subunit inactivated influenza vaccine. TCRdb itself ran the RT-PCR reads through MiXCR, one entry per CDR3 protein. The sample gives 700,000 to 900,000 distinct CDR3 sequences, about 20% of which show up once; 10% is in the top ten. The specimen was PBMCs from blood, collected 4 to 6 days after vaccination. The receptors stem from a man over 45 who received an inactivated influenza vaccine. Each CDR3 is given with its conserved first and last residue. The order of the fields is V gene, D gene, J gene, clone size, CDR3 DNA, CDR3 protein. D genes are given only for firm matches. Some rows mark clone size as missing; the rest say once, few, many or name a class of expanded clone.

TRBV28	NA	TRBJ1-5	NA	TGTGCCAGCAGTCCTCTGACAGGAAACCGCCAGCCCCAGCATTTT	CASSPLTGNRQPQHF
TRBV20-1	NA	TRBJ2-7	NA	TGCAGTGCTAGAGACCCGAAAACCTACGAGCAGTACTTC	CSARDPKTYEQYF
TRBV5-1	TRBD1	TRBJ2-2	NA	TGCGCCAGCAGCTGGAGGACAGGATCGAACACCGGGGAGCTGTTTTTT	CASSWRTGSNTGELFF
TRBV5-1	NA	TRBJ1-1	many	TGCGCCAGCAGCTTGTGGGGGGCTGGGACTGAAGCTTTCTTT	CASSLWGAGTEAFF
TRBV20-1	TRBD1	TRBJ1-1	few	TGCAGTGCCCAAGCTGGGACAGGCATGAACACTGAAGCTTTCTTT	CSAQAGTGMNTEAFF
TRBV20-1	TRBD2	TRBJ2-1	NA	TGCAGTGCTAGAGGGACTAGATCGGGCAATGAGCAGTTCTTC	CSARGTRSGNEQFF
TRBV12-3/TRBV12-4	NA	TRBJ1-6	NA	TGTGCCAGCAGTTCGGGCAGTACTAATTCACCCCTCCACTTT	CASSSGSTNSPLHF
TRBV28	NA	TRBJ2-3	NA	TGTGCCAGCCATCATTCGGGGGCGCTTCCAGATACGCAGTATTTT	CASHHSGALPDTQYF
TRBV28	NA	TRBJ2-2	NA	TGTGCCAGCAGTTTAGCCCTGAGGGGGGGGCGAAGGGCCGGGGAGCTGTTTTTT	CASSLALRGGRRAGELFF
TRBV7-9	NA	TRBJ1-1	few	TGTGCCAGCGAGGGAATATTGAGTTGGAACACTGAAGCTTTCTTT	CASEGILSWNTEAFF
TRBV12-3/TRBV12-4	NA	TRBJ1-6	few	TGTGCCAGCAACAGACTCCCTAATTCACCCCTCCACTTT	CASNRLPNSPLHF
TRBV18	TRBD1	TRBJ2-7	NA	TGTGCCAGCTCAACCGGGACAGCCTCGTTGGTGCCCTACGAGCAGTACTTC	CASSTGTASLVPYEQYF